This T cell receptor beta chain comes out of a study of shared clonotypes between healthy human individuals. In the study overall: CD4 naive and CD4 memory each took three plates per donor, while CD8 naive took two and CD8 memory one.

In the case of this clone: Its antigen is unidentified.

Each donor was a Caucasian adult residing in Nashville, Tennessee. This table comes from immunoSEQ multiplex PCR, and its TCRdb copy is limited to in-frame clones, with some not included. The data contain about 1 million clones, around 76% of them singletons. CDR3 length: 14 amino acids. The germline gives CDR1 MNHEY, CDR2 SVGAGI. V was pared by 8 bases and J by 9 bases, with 20 bases between. Whole-study findings and limits: Limitation of the genetic and exposure-history diversity represented came from the few donors. Generation probabilities were higher for clonotypes shared across all four sorted-subset donors than for unshared ones.

The sequence derives from a man between 18 and 35 years old in good health. The rearrangement joins TRBV6-5 to TRBJ2-1, with a weak D call TRBD2 (5 bases). Sequences were obtained from memory CD4+ T cells sorted from blood. Subset in this sample: CD45RA-negative fraction. DNA of the CDR3: TGTGCCAGCGGGGTGGGAGCGGCCAGAGGTGAGCAGTTCTTC. Translated, it gives CASGVGAARGEQFF.